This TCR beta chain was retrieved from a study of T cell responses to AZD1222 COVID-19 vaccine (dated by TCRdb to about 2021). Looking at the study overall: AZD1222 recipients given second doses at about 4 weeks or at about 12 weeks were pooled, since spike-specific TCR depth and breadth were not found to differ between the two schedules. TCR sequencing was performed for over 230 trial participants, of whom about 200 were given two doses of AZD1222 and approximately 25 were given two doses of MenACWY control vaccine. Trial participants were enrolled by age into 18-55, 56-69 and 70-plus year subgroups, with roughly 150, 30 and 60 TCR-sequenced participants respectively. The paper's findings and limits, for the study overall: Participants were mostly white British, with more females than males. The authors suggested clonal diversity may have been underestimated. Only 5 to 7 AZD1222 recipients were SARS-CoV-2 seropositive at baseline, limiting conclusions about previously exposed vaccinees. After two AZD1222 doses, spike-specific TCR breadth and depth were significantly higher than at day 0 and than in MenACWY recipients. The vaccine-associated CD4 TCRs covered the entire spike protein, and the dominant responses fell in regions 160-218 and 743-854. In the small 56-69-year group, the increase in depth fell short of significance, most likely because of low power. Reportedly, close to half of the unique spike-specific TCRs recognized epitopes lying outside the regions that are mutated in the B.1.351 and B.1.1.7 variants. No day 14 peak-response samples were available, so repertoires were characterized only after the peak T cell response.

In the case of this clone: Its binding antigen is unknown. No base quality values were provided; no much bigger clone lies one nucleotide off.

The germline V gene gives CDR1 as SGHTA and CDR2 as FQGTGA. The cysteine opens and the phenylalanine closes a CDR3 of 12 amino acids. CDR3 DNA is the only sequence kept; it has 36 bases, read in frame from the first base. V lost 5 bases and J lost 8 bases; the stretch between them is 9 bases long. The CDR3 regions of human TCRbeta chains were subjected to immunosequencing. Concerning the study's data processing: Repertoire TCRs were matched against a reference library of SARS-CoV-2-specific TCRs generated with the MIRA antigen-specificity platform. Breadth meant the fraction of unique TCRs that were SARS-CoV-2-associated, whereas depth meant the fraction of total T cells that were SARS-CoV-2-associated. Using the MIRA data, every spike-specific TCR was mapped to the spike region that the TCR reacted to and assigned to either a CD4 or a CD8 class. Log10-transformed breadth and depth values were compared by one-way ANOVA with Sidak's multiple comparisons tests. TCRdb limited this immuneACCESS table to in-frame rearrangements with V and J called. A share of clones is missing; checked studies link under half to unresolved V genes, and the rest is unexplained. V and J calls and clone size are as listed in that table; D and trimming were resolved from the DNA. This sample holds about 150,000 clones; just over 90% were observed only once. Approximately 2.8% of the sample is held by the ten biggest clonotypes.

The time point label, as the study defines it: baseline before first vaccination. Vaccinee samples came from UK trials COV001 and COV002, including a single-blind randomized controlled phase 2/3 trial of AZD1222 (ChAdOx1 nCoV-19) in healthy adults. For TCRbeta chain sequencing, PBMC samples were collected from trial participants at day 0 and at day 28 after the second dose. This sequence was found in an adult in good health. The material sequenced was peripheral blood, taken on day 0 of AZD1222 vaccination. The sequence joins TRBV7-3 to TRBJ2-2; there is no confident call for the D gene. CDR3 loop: CASSRVVGELFF. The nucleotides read TGTGCCAGCAGCAGGGTAGTGGGGGAGCTGTTTTTT.